This T cell receptor (beta chain) was sequenced for a study of a mutant IDH1 vaccine in newly diagnosed glioma. Study overall: Those enrolled had earlier been treated with radiotherapy, temozolomide, or both, mostly both.

To note about this clone: The antigen is undetermined.

Time point here: baseline, week 1 (first vaccination visit). Treatment: pre-vaccination baseline after standard-of-care therapy. Astrocytomas found in donors were new, WHO grade 3 or 4, IDH1-mutant and ATRX-lost. Here immunoSEQ multiplex PCR was the method, and the copy in TCRdb shows in-frame clones only, minus some. The table has over 75,000 clones, roughly 77% seen once. General study points: Changes in the top peripheral T cell clonotypes seemingly had no bearing on pseudoprogression.

This TCR came from a man between 35 and 55 years old with glioma. The source was PBMCs, collected from a glioma patient treated with radiotherapy, temozolomide or both.

The CDR3 spells CASSKTASGAHSYEQYF. For the CDR3, the DNA is TGTGCCAGCAGCAAAACGGCTAGCGGGGCGCACTCCTACGAGCAGTACTTC. The chain uses TRBV21-1 and TRBJ2-7; TRBD2 is taken as the D call from the table, unchecked against the DNA. TRBV21-1 is reported as a pseudogene. The CDR3 is 17 residues long.